These 17 T cell receptor beta chains share one sample of origin, sequenced in a study of beta chain features in type 1 diabetes. The isolated RNA, all of it, was reverse transcribed, so expressed TCRB transcripts were what got sequenced. Method: immunoSEQ multiplex PCR; TCRdb's copy keeps in-frame clones and lacks some. Here the sample spans around 140,000 clones, approximately 10% being singletons. Sequences were obtained from central memory CD4+ T cells from blood. The receptor source for this set is a woman in her thirties or forties in good health.

The genes are TRBV19 and TRBJ2-3, with 9 bases lining up with TRBD2. Germline lookup yields CDR1 LNHDA and CDR2 SQIVND (reference sequence). The J segment lost 4 bases and the V segment lost 8 bases, leaving 13 bases of the junction unmatched. This CDR3 is built from 16 residues. The CDR3 here is CASVPRTSALADTQYF. The CDR3 bases are TGTGCCAGTGTTCCGCGGACTAGCGCCCTTGCAGATACGCAGTATTTT.

The chain employs TRBV9 and TRBJ2-2; 12 bases line up with TRBD2. The CDR3 runs to 16 residues. Germline V gives CDR1 SGDLS, CDR2 YYNGEE. The ends lost 2 bases at V and 6 bases at J; junction bases unmatched: 5. This CDR3 reads CASSVTSGGWAGELFF. CDR3 bases: TGTGCCAGCAGCGTGACTAGCGGGGGATGGGCCGGGGAGCTGTTTTTT.

The chain employs TRBV27 and TRBJ2-1, with D perhaps TRBD1 (8 bases). Germline V gives CDR1 MNHEY, CDR2 SMNVEV (reference sequence). The germline V and J ends were trimmed by 5 bases and 6 bases, with 23 bases remaining between them. This CDR3 region has 17 residues. The CDR3 protein is CASSPRNRGTKGNEQFF. DNA of the CDR3: TGTGCCAGCAGTCCCCGAAACAGGGGGACTAAGGGCAATGAGCAGTTCTTC.

The sample holds a few counts of this clone. The chain is built from TRBV19 and TRBJ1-6; D may be TRBD1 (6 bases). Trimming left V 8 bases short and J 9 bases short, with 14 bases between. The germline gives CDR1 LNHDA, CDR2 SQIVND (reference sequence). This CDR3 contains 13 residues. CDR3 in DNA: TGTGCCAGTGAGGGACGGGGGGCTTCACCCCTCCACTTT. Translating gives CASEGRGASPLHF. The full variable domain, with the rest looked up from reference TRBV19 and TRBJ1-6, is DGGITQSPKYLFRKEGQNVTLSCEQNLNHDAMYWYRQDPGQGLRLIYYSQIVNDFQKGDIAEGYSVSREKKESFPLTVTSAQKNPTAFYLCASEGRGASPLHFGNGTRLTVT.

This clone was observed a handful of times. DNA for the CDR3: TGTGCCAGCAAAGCCAGGGCAGGGGGAAGCAATGAGCAGTTCTTC. Its translation: CASKARAGGSNEQFF. The chain links TRBV6-1 to TRBJ2-1, with 7 bases identical to TRBD1. Unmatched junction bases numbered 12, after V lost 7 bases and J lost 6 bases. Germline assignment: CDR1 MNHNS and CDR2 SASEGT. There are 15 residues in the CDR3.

This clone was counted ten times or more. The chain has TRBV7-9 and TRBJ2-1; 9 bases map to TRBD2. Germline V gene lookup returns CDR1 SEHNR and CDR2 FQNEAQ (reference sequence). The CDR3 extends over 15 amino acids. V dropped 5 bases and J dropped 7; count of bases not matched to a gene: 9. CDR3 sequence reads: CASSAAGGLGNEQFF. CDR3 in DNA: TGTGCCAGCAGCGCGGCGGGGGGGCTGGGTAATGAGCAGTTCTTC.

This chain connects TRBV19 to TRBJ1-6; TRBD1 agrees at 7 bases. This CDR3 is 14 amino acids long. After removal of 7 bases from V and 3 bases from J, the junction contained 3 bases not matched to a gene. The germline gives CDR1 LNHDA, CDR2 SQIVND (reference sequence). CDR3 coding DNA: TGTGCCAGTATGCACAGGGGCTATAATTCACCCCTCCACTTT. It specifies CASMHRGYNSPLHF. Looking up the rest from reference TRBV19 and TRBJ1-6 gives the full variable domain: DGGITQSPKYLFRKEGQNVTLSCEQNLNHDAMYWYRQDPGQGLRLIYYSQIVNDFQKGDIAEGYSVSREKKESFPLTVTSAQKNPTAFYLCASMHRGYNSPLHFGNGTRLTVT.

This chain connects TRBV10-2 to TRBJ1-1; no clear D gene. V lost 6 bases and J 11 bases, leaving 16 bases between the germline ends. The CDR3 contains 12 residues. In germline, CDR1 is WSHSY, CDR2 SAAADI. CDR3 protein: CASSELSGGAFF. The CDR3 DNA reads TGCGCCAGCAGCGAACTCTCGGGTGGCGCTTTCTTT.

This clone was counted many times. The CDR3 nucleotides are TGTGCCAGCAGCCGGGGGACTAGCCTTGCAGATACGCAGTATTTT. As protein: CASSRGTSLADTQYF. J is TRBJ2-3 and V is TRBV14; 9 bases agree with TRBD2. This CDR3 has 15 amino acids. CDR1 is SGHDN, CDR2 FVKESK, per germline. The V segment lost 4 bases and the J segment 4 bases; nucleotides outside the gene matches: 6.

The sample holds many counts of this clone. This chain uses TRBV5-8 with TRBJ2-4; tentatively, D is TRBD1 (6 bases). With 1 base removed from V and 6 bases from J, the gap between germline ends came to 11 bases. Germline lookup yields CDR1 SGHTS and CDR2 YDEGEE. CDR3 length equals 14 residues. This CDR3 reads CASSLIGGVNIQYF. The CDR3 DNA reads as TGTGCCAGCAGCTTGATAGGGGGAGTAAACATTCAGTACTTC.

This clone appeared many times. The rearrangement joins TRBV6-6 to TRBJ1-3, with D unresolved. This CDR3 is 14 amino acids long. CDR1 MNHNY and CDR2 SVGAGI come from the germline V gene (reference sequence). Trimming shortened V by 0 bases and J by 4 bases, and 7 bases separated the two germline ends. The CDR3 here is CASSYSREGNTIYF. For the CDR3, the DNA is TGTGCCAGCAGTTACTCCCGGGAAGGAAACACCATATATTTT.

The sample holds a few counts of this clone. V gene TRBV5-8 combines with J gene TRBJ1-5; the D gene is possibly TRBD1 (5 bases). CDR3 size: 15 residues. From germline, CDR1 is SGHTS and CDR2 YDEGEE. V lost 4 bases to trimming and J lost 7 bases, with 18 bases between them. CDR3 nucleotide sequence: TGTGCCAGCAGCCCTTGGCTTAGGGGCCAGCAGCCCCAGCATTTT. Translation gives CASSPWLRGQQPQHF.

This clone was found a few times. This sequence joins TRBV6-1 and TRBJ1-5; 7 bases are a match to TRBD1. The V and J ends lost 10 bases and 1 base, in that order; junction bases with no gene match: 4. In germline, CDR1 is MNHNS, CDR2 SASEGT. This CDR3 has 13 amino acids. CDR3 sequence: CATNRGSNQPQHF. DNA for the CDR3: TGTGCCACCAACAGGGGCAGCAATCAGCCCCAGCATTTT.

The chain uses TRBV19 and TRBJ2-7, with TRBD1 matching 12 bases. CDR3 length: 12 amino acids. The trim removed 9 bases at V and 6 bases at J, leaving 3 bases unmatched. The germline gives CDR1 LNHDA, CDR2 SQIVND (reference sequence). For the CDR3, the DNA is TGTGCCAGCGGGACAGGGGGCGGCGAGCAGTACTTC. Translated: CASGTGGGEQYF.

This clone showed up just a few times. J is TRBJ2-7 and V is TRBV28, with D tentatively TRBD1 (5 bases). In germline, CDR1 is MDHEN, CDR2 SYDVKM. Between the trimmed V and J ends, which lost 6 bases and 0 bases, there was a span of 15 bases. This CDR3 is built from 15 residues. CDR3 DNA sequence: TGTGCCAGCAGACCTGGGGCAGGAAGCTCCTACGAGCAGTACTTC. It encodes CASRPGAGSSYEQYF.

The genes are TRBV14 and TRBJ1-1; 8 bases align to TRBD1. V dropped 4 bases and J dropped 6; count of bases not matched to a gene: 4. The CDR3 covers 13 residues. Germline-derived CDR1 and CDR2 are SGHDN and FVKESK. Written as DNA, the CDR3 is TGTGCCAGCAGCCTCAGGGGGCAGGCTGAAGCTTTCTTT. It yields the protein CASSLRGQAEAFF.

In its sample, this clone was seen many times. The chain is built from TRBV10-3 and TRBJ2-5; D is unclear. CDR1 and CDR2 (germline): ENHRY, SYGVKD. This CDR3 region has 12 residues. The germline V and J ends were trimmed by 5 bases and 5 bases, with 9 bases remaining between them. The CDR3 spells CAISTVAETQYF. The DNA for the CDR3 is TGTGCCATCAGTACAGTGGCGGAGACCCAGTACTTC.